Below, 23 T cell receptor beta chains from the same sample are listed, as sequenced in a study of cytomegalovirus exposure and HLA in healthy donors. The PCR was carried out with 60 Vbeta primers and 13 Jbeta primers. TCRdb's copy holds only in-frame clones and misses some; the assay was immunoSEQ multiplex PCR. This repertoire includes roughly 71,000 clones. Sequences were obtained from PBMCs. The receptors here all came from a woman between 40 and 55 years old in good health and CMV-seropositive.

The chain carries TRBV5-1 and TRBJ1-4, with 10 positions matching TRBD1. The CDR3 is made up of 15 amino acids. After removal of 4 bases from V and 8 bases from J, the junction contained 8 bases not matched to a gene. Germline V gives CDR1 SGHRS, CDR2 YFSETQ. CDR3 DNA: TGCGCCAGCAGCCTGGCTGGGACAGGGGAGGAAAAACTGTTTTTT. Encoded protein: CASSLAGTGEEKLFF. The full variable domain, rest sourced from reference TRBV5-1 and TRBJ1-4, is KAGVTQTPRYLIKTRGQQVTLSCSPISGHRSVSWYQQTPGQGLQFLFEYFSETQRNKGNFPGRFSGRQFSNSRSEMNVSTLELGDSALYLCASSLAGTGEEKLFFGSGTQLSVL.

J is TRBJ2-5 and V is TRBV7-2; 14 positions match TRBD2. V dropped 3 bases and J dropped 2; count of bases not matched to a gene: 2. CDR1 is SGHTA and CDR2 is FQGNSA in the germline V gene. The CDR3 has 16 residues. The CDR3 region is CASSLGLAGEQETQYF. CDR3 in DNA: TGTGCCAGCAGCTTGGGACTAGCGGGGGAGCAAGAGACCCAGTACTTC.

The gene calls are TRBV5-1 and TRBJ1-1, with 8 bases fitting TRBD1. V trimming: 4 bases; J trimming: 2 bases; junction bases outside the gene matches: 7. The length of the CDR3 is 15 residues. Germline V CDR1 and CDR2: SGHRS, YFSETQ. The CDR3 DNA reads TGCGCCAGCAGCCTACCGACAGGGGCAAACACTGAAGCTTTCTTT. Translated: CASSLPTGANTEAFF.

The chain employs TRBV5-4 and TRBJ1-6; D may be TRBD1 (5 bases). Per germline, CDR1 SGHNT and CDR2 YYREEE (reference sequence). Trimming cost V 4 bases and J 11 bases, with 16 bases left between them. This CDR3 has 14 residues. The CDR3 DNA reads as TGTGCCAGCAGCCCGGGTAGGAGGGGTGCACCCCTCCACTTT. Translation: CASSPGRRGAPLHF.

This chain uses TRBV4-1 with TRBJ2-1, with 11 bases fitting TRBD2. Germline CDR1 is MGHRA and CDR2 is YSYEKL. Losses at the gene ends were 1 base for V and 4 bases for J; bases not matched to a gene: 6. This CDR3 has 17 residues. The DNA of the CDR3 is TGCGCCAGCAGCCAAGGGCTAGCGGGGGGAAAATACAATGAGCAGTTCTTC. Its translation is CASSQGLAGGKYNEQFF.

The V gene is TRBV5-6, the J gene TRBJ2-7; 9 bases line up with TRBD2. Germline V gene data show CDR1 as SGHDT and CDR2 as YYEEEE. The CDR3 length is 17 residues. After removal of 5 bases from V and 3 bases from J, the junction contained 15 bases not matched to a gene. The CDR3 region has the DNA TGTGCCAGCAGGTTGATGAGCGGGGGGTCCTATAGCTACGAGCAGTACTTC. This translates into CASRLMSGGSYSYEQYF.

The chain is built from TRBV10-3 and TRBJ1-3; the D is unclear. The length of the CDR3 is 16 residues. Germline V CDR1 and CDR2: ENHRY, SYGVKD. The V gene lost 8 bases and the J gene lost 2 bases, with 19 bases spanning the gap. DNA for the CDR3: TGTGCCATCGGAAAATGGGGAGCTGGTGCTGGAAACACCATATATTTT. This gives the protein CAIGKWGAGAGNTIYF.

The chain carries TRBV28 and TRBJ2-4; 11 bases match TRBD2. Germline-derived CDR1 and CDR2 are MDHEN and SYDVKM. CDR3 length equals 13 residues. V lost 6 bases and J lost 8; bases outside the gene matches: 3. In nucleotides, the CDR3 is TGTGCCAGCAGGACTAGCGGGACAGACATTCAGTACTTC. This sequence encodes CASRTSGTDIQYF.

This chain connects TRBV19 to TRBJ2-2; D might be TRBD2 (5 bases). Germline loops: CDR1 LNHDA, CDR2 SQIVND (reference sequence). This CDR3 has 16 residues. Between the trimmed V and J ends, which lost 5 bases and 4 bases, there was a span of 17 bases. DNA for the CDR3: TGTGCCAGTAGTCGTCCGAGGGAAATGATCACCGGGGAGCTGTTTTTT. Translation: CASSRPREMITGELFF.

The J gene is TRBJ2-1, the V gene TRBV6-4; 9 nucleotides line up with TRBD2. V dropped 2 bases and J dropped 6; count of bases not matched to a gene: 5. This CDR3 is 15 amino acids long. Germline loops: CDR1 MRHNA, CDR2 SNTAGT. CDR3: CASSDDETSGNEQFF. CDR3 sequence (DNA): TGTGCCAGCAGTGACGATGAGACTAGCGGCAATGAGCAGTTCTTC.

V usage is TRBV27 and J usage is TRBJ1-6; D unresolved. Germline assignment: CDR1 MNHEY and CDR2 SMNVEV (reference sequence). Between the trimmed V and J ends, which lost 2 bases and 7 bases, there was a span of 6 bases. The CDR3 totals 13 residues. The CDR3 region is CASSLGGNSPLHF. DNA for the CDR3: TGTGCCAGCAGTTTAGGCGGCAATTCACCCCTCCACTTT.

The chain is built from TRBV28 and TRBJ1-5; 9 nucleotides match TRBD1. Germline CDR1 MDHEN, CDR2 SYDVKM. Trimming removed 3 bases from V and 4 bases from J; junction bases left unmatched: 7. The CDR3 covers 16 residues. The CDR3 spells CASSLDRGLVNQPQHF. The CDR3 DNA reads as TGTGCCAGCAGTTTGGACAGGGGATTGGTGAATCAGCCCCAGCATTTT.

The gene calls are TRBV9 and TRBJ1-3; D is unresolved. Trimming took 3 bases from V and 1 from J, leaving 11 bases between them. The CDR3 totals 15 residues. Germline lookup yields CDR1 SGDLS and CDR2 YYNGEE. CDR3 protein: CASSASILSGNTIYF. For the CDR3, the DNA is TGTGCCAGCAGCGCCTCTATCCTATCTGGAAACACCATATATTTT.

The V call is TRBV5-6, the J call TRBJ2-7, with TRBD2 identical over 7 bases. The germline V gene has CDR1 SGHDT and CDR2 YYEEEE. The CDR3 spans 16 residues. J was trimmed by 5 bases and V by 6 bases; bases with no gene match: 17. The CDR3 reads CASTLPPGGSDDEQYF. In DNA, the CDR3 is TGTGCCAGCACCCTCCCCCCCGGCGGGAGTGACGACGAGCAGTACTTC.

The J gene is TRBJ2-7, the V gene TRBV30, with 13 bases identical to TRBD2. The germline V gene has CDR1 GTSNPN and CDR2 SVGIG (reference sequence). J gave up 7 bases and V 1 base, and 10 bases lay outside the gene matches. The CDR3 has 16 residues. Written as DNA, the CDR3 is TGTGCCTGGAGTGGCCCAGCACTAGCGGGAGGGCCAGAGCAGTACTTC. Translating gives CAWSGPALAGGPEQYF.

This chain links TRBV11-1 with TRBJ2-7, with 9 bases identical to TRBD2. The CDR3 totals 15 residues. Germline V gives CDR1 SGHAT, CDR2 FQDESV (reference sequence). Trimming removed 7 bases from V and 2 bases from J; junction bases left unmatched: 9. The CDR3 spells CASTLLRGGAYEQYF. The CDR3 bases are TGTGCCAGCACCCTGTTGCGGGGGGGCGCCTACGAGCAGTACTTC.

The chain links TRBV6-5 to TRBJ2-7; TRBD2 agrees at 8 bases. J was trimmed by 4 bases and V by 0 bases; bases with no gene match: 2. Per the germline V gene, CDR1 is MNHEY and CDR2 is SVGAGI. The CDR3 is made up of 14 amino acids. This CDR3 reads CASSYSTSGYEQYF. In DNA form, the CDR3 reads TGTGCCAGCAGTTACTCCACTAGCGGATACGAGCAGTACTTC.

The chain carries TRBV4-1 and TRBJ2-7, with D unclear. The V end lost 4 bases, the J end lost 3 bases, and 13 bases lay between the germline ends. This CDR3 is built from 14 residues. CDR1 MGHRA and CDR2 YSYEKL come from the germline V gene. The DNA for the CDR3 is TGCGCCAGCAGCCGTAGCCTCCCGGGCTACGAGCAGTACTTC. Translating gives CASSRSLPGYEQYF.

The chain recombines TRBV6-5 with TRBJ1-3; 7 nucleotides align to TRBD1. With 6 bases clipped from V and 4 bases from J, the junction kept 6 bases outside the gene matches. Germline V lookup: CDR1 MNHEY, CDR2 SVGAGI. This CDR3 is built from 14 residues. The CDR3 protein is CASRPGGSGNTIYF. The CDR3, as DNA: TGTGCCAGCAGACCAGGGGGATCCGGAAACACCATATATTTT.

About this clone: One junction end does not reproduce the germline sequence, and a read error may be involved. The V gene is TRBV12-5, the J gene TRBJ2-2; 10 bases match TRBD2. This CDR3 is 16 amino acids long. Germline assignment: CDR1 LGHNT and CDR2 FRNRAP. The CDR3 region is CASGLVAGGDTGELLF. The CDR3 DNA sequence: TGTGCTAGTGGTTTGGTAGCGGGAGGGGACACCGGGGAGCTGCTTTTT.

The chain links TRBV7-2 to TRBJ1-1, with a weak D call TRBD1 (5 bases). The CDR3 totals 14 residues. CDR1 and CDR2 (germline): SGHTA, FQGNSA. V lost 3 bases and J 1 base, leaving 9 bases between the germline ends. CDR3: CASSFYTGNTEAFF. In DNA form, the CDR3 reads TGTGCCAGCAGCTTTTACACAGGGAACACTGAAGCTTTCTTT.

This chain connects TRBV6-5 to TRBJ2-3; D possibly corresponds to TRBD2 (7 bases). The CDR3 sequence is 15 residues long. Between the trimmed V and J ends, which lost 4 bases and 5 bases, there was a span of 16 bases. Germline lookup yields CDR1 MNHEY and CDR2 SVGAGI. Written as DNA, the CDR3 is TGTGCCAGCAGTTGGGAGGGGGGCCGGGGAGATACGCAGTATTTT. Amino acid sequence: CASSWEGGRGDTQYF.

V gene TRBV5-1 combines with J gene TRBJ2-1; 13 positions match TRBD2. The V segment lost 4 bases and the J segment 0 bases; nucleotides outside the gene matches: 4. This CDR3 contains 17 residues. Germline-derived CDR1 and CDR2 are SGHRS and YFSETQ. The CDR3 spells CASSGTSGGGSYNEQFF. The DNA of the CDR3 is TGCGCCAGCAGCGGAACTAGCGGGGGGGGCTCCTACAATGAGCAGTTCTTC. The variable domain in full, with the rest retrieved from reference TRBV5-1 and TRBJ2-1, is KAGVTQTPRYLIKTRGQQVTLSCSPISGHRSVSWYQQTPGQGLQFLFEYFSETQRNKGNFPGRFSGRQFSNSRSEMNVSTLELGDSALYLCASSGTSGGGSYNEQFFGPGTRLTVL.